This T cell receptor beta chain was sequenced for a study of chemoradiotherapy in HPV16-positive cancers. Study overall: Functional T-cell assays on a couple of HPV16-positive patients' cells defined candidate HPV-specific clones and common TCR motifs.

Study results and caveats: Non-HPV-specific T cells did not expand in tumors during treatment, whereas candidate HPV-specific clones and E7-related motifs did. HPV-responsive T-cell expansion during chemoradiotherapy was linked to improved recurrence-free survival in HPV16-positive patients. HPV-specific T cells were functionally defined from only two HPV16-positive patients.

V lost 3 bases and J lost 8; bases outside the gene matches: 6. CDR1 is SQVTM, CDR2 ANQGSEA, per germline. The CDR3 length is 12 residues. TCRdb keeps only in-frame clones here, not all; method: immunoSEQ multiplex PCR. The sample shows about 8,400 clones, nearly 90% of them seen only once. To note about this clone: The antigen is unknown.

The genes are TRBV29-1 and TRBJ1-2, with 7 bases matching TRBD1. The source is a human donor with HPV-associated anogenital cancer. This specimen consisted of tumor tissue, obtained from a patient who underwent chemoradiotherapy. CDR3: CSVDGGGLGYTF. For the CDR3, the DNA is TGCAGCGTTGATGGAGGGGGCTTGGGCTACACCTTC.